The T cell receptor (beta chain) under discussion was sequenced for a study of OX40 agonist ivuxolimab in advanced cancers. Study summary: Patient treatment consisted of intravenous ivuxolimab administration every 2 weeks at 0.01 to 10 mg/kg. General study points: Among the nonresponders, some also had low normalized T-cell clonal expansion.

Sequencing used immunoSEQ multiplex PCR; TCRdb keeps in-frame clones, though not all of them. The sample has roughly 56,000 clones, roughly nine tenths seen once. The CDR3 consists of 14 residues. The germline V gene has CDR1 SNHLY and CDR2 FYNNEI. The germline V and J ends were trimmed by 10 bases and 7 bases, with 19 bases remaining between them. With respect to this clone: Its specificity is unknown.

The sequence derives from an adult with an advanced solid tumor such as melanoma, head and neck, liver or kidney cancer. The chain recombines TRBV2 with TRBJ1-4; D gene uncertain. Source: CD4+ or CD8+ T cells sorted from blood, taken in a trial of the OX40 agonist ivuxolimab. CDR3 residues: CATKEVRTAEKLFF. The CDR3 DNA reads TGTGCCACCAAGGAAGTCCGGACTGCTGAAAAACTGTTTTTT.